This T cell receptor (beta chain) was observed in a study of cytotoxic CD8 clonotypes in ibrutinib-treated CLL. Whole-study context: The patients, roughly ten relapsed/refractory and approximately 15 treatment-naive, included around 17 who were IGHV unmutated.

Germline V lookup: CDR1 MDHEN, CDR2 SYDVKM. The ends were cut back, 7 bases at V and 0 bases at J, with 10 bases in the middle. This CDR3 has 15 amino acids. Whole-study findings and limits: Starting clonality was above that of age-matched healthy donors and tracked circulating CD8+ T-cell counts.

Clones were sequenced by immunoSEQ multiplex PCR, and TCRdb holds only the in-frame ones, with some missing. The sample includes under 200,000 clones, roughly four fifths of them seen just once. Concerning this clone itself: What it binds is unknown.

Sample: PBMCs, taken after 12 months of ibrutinib treatment. The clonotype originates from a human donor with chronic lymphocytic leukemia. The chain has TRBV28 and TRBJ1-6; D remains ambiguous. DNA of the CDR3: TGTGCCAGCAAACCCCCCTCCTCCTATAATTCACCCCTCCACTTT. This gives the protein CASKPPSSYNSPLHF.